This T cell receptor beta chain came from a study of blood T cell repertoires in COVID-19. Study context: PBMCs, B-cell-depleted T cells, or T cells provided the cDNA or gDNA that made up the material.

Germline-derived CDR1 and CDR2 are WSHSY and SAAADI. The CDR3 consists of 14 residues. V shed 4 bases and J 2 bases; nucleotides not matched to a gene: 5. This clone is a singleton in its sample. Recruitment covered some 25 US areas and drew participants whose ages spanned about 18 to 90 years. The repertoire was sequenced with immunoSEQ multiplex PCR; TCRdb's copy has only in-frame clones and lacks some. The sample holds 300,000 to 450,000 clones, over 75% seen once. Sequencing used PBMCs or T cells enriched from blood (not recorded which). V and J are TRBV10-2 and TRBJ2-7; 7 bases line up with TRBD1. The source of this sequence is a man between 18 and 35 years old who had recovered from COVID-19. The CDR3 here is CASSVAGGTYEQYF. CDR3 bases: TGCGCCAGCAGTGTGGCAGGGGGAACCTACGAGCAGTACTTC.